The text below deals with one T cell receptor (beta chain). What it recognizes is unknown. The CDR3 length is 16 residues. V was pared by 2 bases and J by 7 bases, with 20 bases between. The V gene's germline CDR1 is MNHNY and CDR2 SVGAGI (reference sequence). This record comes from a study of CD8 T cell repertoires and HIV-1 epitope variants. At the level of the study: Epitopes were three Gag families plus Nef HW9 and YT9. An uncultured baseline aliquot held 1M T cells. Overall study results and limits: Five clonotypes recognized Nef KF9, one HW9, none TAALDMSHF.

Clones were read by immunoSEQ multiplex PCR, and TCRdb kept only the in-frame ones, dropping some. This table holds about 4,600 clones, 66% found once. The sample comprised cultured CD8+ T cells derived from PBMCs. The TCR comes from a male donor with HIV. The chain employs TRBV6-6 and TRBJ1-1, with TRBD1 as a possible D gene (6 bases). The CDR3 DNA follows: TGTGCCAGCAGTTACCCCCCCCCGGGGGGCCACAGTGAAGCTTTCTTT. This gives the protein CASSYPPPGGHSEAFF.